A single sample is the source of the 12 T cell receptor beta chains below, sequenced in a study of siplizumab effects on memory and regulatory T cells. Produced via immunoSEQ multiplex PCR; TCRdb's table is partial and in-frame only. This table has roughly 75,000 clones, around 93% appearing once. Material: CD8+ T cells sorted from blood. The receptors originated from a human donor in good health.

V gene TRBV7-3 combines with J gene TRBJ2-1; TRBD2 aligns across 12 bases. Germline lookup yields CDR1 SGHTA and CDR2 FQGTGA. V trimming: 5 bases; J trimming: 6 bases; junction bases outside the gene matches: 8. This CDR3 has 16 residues. CDR3 residues: CASSPSSGGAANEQFF. For the CDR3, the DNA is TGTGCCAGCAGCCCGTCTAGCGGGGGGGCCGCCAATGAGCAGTTCTTC.

The chain is built from TRBV28 and TRBJ1-1, with D hard to call. V lost 4 bases, J lost 3 bases, and 12 bases lay in between. The CDR3 sequence is 14 residues long. The germline gives CDR1 MDHEN, CDR2 SYDVKM. This CDR3 reads CASSSQVTYTEAFF. CDR3 sequence (DNA): TGTGCCAGCAGTTCGCAGGTTACTTACACTGAAGCTTTCTTT.

The J gene is TRBJ1-1, the V gene TRBV4-2, with 10 positions matching TRBD1. The V segment lost 3 bases and the J segment 6 bases; nucleotides outside the gene matches: 7. The CDR3 loop spans 15 amino acids. Germline lookup yields CDR1 LGHNA and CDR2 YNFKEQ. The CDR3 DNA reads as TGTGCCAGCAGCCAGCCCGACAGGGGGCACCCTGAAGCTTTCTTT. Residues: CASSQPDRGHPEAFF.

The chain carries TRBV19 and TRBJ2-7; the D gene is possibly TRBD1 (5 bases). V gave up 2 bases and J gave up 2 bases, with 7 bases separating them. The CDR3 is 13 amino acids. Germline V gene lookup returns CDR1 LNHDA and CDR2 SQIVND (reference sequence). CDR3 residues: CASSITGTYEQYF. The CDR3, as DNA: TGTGCCAGTAGTATAACAGGAACCTACGAGCAGTACTTC. Filled out from reference TRBV19 and TRBJ2-7, the complete variable domain reads DGGITQSPKYLFRKEGQNVTLSCEQNLNHDAMYWYRQDPGQGLRLIYYSQIVNDFQKGDIAEGYSVSREKKESFPLTVTSAQKNPTAFYLCASSITGTYEQYFGPGTRLTVT.

This clone was seen a few times. The chain recombines TRBV20-1 with TRBJ1-1; D gene uncertain. Germline V CDR1 and CDR2: DFQATT, SNEGSKA (reference sequence). V lost 8 bases, J lost 3 bases, and 10 bases lay in between. CDR3 length: 11 amino acids. Written as DNA, the CDR3 is TGCAGTACCCGGCGGGACACTGAAGCTTTCTTT. Protein: CSTRRDTEAFF.

The chain uses TRBV7-9 and TRBJ2-3, with 7 bases identical to TRBD1. This CDR3 is 15 amino acids long. The J segment lost 3 bases and the V segment lost 5 bases, leaving 8 bases of the junction unmatched. Germline assignment: CDR1 SEHNR and CDR2 FQNEAQ (reference sequence). The CDR3 region is CASSHGQGETDTQYF. CDR3 in DNA: TGTGCCAGCAGCCATGGGCAGGGGGAGACAGATACGCAGTATTTT.

V usage is TRBV30 and J usage is TRBJ2-3; 12 bases are a match to TRBD2. This CDR3 has 20 amino acids. The J segment lost 4 bases and the V segment lost 3 bases, leaving 20 bases of the junction unmatched. Germline-derived CDR1 and CDR2 are GTSNPN and SVGIG (reference sequence). CDR3 loop: CAWRGAASGGAIHEADTQYF. CDR3 sequence (DNA): TGTGCCTGGAGAGGCGCGGCTAGCGGGGGGGCTATCCATGAGGCAGATACGCAGTATTTT.

The chain has TRBV27 and TRBJ2-2; 9 bases match TRBD2. The germline V gene has CDR1 MNHEY and CDR2 SMNVEV (reference sequence). Losses at the gene ends were 4 bases for V and 5 bases for J; bases not matched to a gene: 2. The CDR3 is 14 residues long. The DNA for the CDR3 is TGTGCCAGCAGTTGGGCGGGGGGGACCGGGGAGCTGTTTTTT. Amino acids: CASSWAGGTGELFF.

The chain couples TRBV7-6 to TRBJ1-4, with D uncertain. The V gene's germline CDR1 is SGHVS and CDR2 FNYEAQ. This CDR3 is 15 amino acids long. The ends were cut back, 4 bases at V and 2 bases at J, with 11 bases in the middle. The CDR3 bases are TGTGCCAGCAGCTCCCCGGACCCCACTAATGAAAAACTGTTTTTT. Translation gives CASSSPDPTNEKLFF.

This chain links TRBV13 with TRBJ1-4, with D possibly being TRBD1 (6 bases). The V end was cut by 5 bases, the J end by 5 bases, with 15 bases between. CDR1 is PRHDT, CDR2 FYEKMQ, per germline (reference sequence). The CDR3 runs 15 residues. CDR3 bases: TGTGCCAGCAGCACCCCAGGGGTCGAGAATGAAAAACTGTTTTTT. Protein: CASSTPGVENEKLFF.

The V call is TRBV19, the J call TRBJ2-5; D remains unclear. CDR1 and CDR2 (germline): LNHDA, SQIVND (reference sequence). CDR3 length: 14 residues. V was trimmed by 7 bases and J by 5 bases, leaving 17 bases between them. The CDR3 spells CASTSAEVSETQYF. The CDR3 DNA follows: TGTGCCAGTACCTCGGCTGAGGTGAGCGAGACCCAGTACTTC.

This rearrangement joins TRBV7-8 to TRBJ2-1; D is unresolved. The V end was cut by 1 base, the J end by 6 bases, with 10 bases between. CDR1 and CDR2 (germline): SGHVS, FQNEAQ. This CDR3 region has 14 residues. CDR3 sequence reads: CASSLVRLVNEQFF. The CDR3 coding sequence is TGTGCCAGCAGCTTAGTAAGGTTAGTCAATGAGCAGTTCTTC.